This T cell receptor (beta chain) appears in the sequencing data of a study of OX40 agonist ivuxolimab in advanced cancers. Regarding the study as a whole: What antigens the expanded peripheral T cells recognized was never established.

The length of the CDR3 is 16 residues. V was pared by 3 bases and J by 0 bases, with 13 bases between. Germline CDR1 reads MNHNS; CDR2 reads SASEGT. The table came from immunoSEQ multiplex PCR; TCRdb's copy has only in-frame clones and leaves some out. Here the sample spans about 35,000 clones, 84% being singletons. Comments on this clone: Its antigen is not known.

The sequencing used CD4+ or CD8+ T cells sorted from blood, collected in a trial of the OX40 agonist ivuxolimab. J is TRBJ2-3 and V is TRBV6-1; D is ambiguous. The receptor's source is an adult with an advanced solid tumor such as melanoma, head and neck, liver or kidney cancer. The CDR3 spells CASSEYALTSTDTQYF. CDR3 in DNA: TGTGCCAGCAGTGAGTACGCCCTGACTAGCACAGATACGCAGTATTTT.